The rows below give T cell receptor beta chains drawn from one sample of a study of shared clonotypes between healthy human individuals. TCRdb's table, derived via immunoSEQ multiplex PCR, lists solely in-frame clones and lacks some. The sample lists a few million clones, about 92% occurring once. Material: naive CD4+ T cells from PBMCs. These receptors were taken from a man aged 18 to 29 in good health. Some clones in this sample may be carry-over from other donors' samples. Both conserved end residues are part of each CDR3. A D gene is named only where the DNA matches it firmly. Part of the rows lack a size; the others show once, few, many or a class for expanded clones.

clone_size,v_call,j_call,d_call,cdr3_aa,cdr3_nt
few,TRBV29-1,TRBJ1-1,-,CSVEILGGIGFTEAFF,TGCAGCGTTGAAATCCTCGGAGGGATTGGTTTCACTGAAGCTTTCTTT
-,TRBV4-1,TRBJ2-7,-,CASSQLSDTSYEQYF,TGCGCCAGCAGCCAACTCTCGGACACATCCTACGAGCAGTACTTC
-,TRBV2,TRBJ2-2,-,CASSSGTPRGELFF,TGTGCCAGCAGCTCCGGGACCCCAAGGGGGGAGCTGTTTTTT
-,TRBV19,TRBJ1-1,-,CASSPGQNTEAFF,TGTGCCAGTAGTCCGGGTCAGAACACTGAAGCTTTCTTT
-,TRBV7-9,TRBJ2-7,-,CASGWTGGEQYF,TGTGCCAGCGGGTGGACCGGAGGCGAGCAGTACTTC
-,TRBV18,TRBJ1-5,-,CASSPENSNQPQHF,TGTGCCAGCTCACCAGAAAATAGCAATCAGCCCCAGCATTTT
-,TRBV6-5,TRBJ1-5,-,CASSYNRLNQPQHF,TGTGCCAGCAGTTACAATAGGCTAAATCAGCCCCAGCATTTT
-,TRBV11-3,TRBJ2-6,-,CASSLAGSGANVLTF,TGTGCCAGCAGCTTAGCTGGGAGTGGGGCCAACGTCCTGACTTTC
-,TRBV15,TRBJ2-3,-,CATSRHRSGAGGDTQYF,TGTGCCACCAGCCGCCACAGATCGGGGGCCGGGGGAGATACGCAGTATTTT
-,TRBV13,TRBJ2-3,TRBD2,CASSLRLAGGTDTQYF,TGTGCCAGCAGCTTACGGCTAGCGGGGGGCACAGATACGCAGTATTTT
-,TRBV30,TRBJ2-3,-,CAWSARDGERPTDTQYF,TGTGCCTGGAGCGCCCGGGACGGCGAACGACCCACAGATACGCAGTATTTT
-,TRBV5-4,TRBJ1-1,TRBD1,CASTAGGTGGRGTEAFF,TGTGCCAGCACCGCGGGGGGGACAGGGGGCCGTGGGACTGAAGCTTTCTTT
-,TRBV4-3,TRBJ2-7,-,CASSQDRVRVGQYF,TGCGCCAGCAGCCAAGATAGGGTAAGGGTGGGGCAGTACTTC
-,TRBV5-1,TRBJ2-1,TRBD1,CASRRIPGQGPNEQFF,TGCGCCAGCAGAAGGATCCCGGGACAGGGACCTAATGAGCAGTTCTTC
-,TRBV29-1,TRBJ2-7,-,CSVESGNSYEQYF,TGCAGCGTAGAATCGGGTAACTCCTACGAGCAGTACTTC
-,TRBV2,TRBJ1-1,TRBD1,CASMNRGENTEAFF,TGTGCCAGCATGAACAGGGGGGAAAACACTGAAGCTTTCTTT
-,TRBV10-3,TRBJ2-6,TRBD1,CAISDFGSTGGASGANVLTF,TGTGCCATCAGTGACTTCGGTTCGACAGGGGGCGCCTCTGGGGCCAACGTCCTGACTTTC
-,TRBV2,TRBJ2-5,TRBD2,CASAREGREETQYF,TGTGCCAGCGCGCGGGAGGGTAGGGAAGAGACCCAGTACTTC
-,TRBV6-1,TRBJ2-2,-,CASGGPGELFF,TGTGCCAGCGGGGGGCCCGGGGAGCTGTTTTTT
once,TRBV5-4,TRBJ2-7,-,CASSHFRDSPYEQYF,TGTGCCAGCAGCCATTTCCGAGACTCGCCCTACGAGCAGTACTTC
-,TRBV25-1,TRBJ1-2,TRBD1,CASQGTGDGYTF,TGTGCCAGCCAGGGAACAGGGGATGGCTACACCTTC
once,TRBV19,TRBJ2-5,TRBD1,CASKGTGGAETQYF,TGTGCCAGTAAGGGGACAGGGGGCGCAGAGACCCAGTACTTC
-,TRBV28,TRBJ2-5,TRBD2,CASSPSGGAGGRETQYF,TGTGCCAGCAGCCCTTCTGGAGGAGCGGGAGGGAGGGAGACCCAGTACTTC
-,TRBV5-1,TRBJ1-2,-,CASSLAGGSGYGYTF,TGCGCCAGCAGCTTGGCGGGGGGATCGGGCTATGGCTACACCTTC
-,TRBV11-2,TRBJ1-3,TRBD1,CASSLARQGAPGNTIYF,TGTGCCAGCAGCTTAGCTAGACAGGGGGCGCCAGGAAACACCATATATTTT
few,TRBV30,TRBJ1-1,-,CAWSAGPNTEAFF,TGTGCCTGGAGTGCAGGGCCGAACACTGAAGCTTTCTTT
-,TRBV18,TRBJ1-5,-,CASSPGSQASNQPQHF,TGTGCCAGCTCACCAGGGTCTCAGGCTAGCAATCAGCCCCAGCATTTT
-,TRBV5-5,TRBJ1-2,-,CASSLVLVDRPSGYTF,TGTGCCAGCAGCTTGGTGTTGGTAGACAGACCCTCTGGCTACACCTTC
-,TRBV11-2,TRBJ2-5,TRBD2,CASSPFSGGYQETQYF,TGTGCCAGCAGTCCTTTTAGCGGGGGGTACCAAGAGACCCAGTACTTC